This T cell receptor (beta chain) is drawn from a study of tumor and adjacent non-tumor tissue in lung cancer. Study-level background: Aged about 30 to 76 years, patients included more than nine men and roughly 5 women with stage I to III disease.

Findings of the study overall: In normal lung, the top 100 clones were significantly more dominant than in tumor.

A modified ARM-PCR protocol with three rounds of nested PCR amplified TCRbeta. TCRdb processed the multiplex PCR reads anew with MiXCR; each CDR3 protein has one entry. The data contain over 60,000 distinct CDR3 sequences, more than 70% of them seen just once; the ten biggest clones take up 28%. The CDR3 consists of 14 residues. CDR1 is SQVTM and CDR2 is ANQGSEA in the germline V gene. Trimming shortened V by 6 bases and J by 7 bases, and 21 bases separated the two germline ends. This clonotype was seen a few times. What it binds is not known. No cell sorting was done before RNA was extracted from the tissue. Newly diagnosed lung cancer patients had thoracic surgery in China, August–late 2014, without prior chemotherapy.

This TCR was recovered from a man between 60 and 75 years old with non-small cell lung cancer. V usage is TRBV29-1 and J usage is TRBJ2-5; D is perhaps TRBD2 (7 bases). The sequenced sample consisted of lung tumor tissue. CDR3 nucleotide sequence: TGCAGCGTCTCGCCCGGGACTATACAGGGGACCCAGTACTTC. This encodes CSVSPGTIQGTQYF.